Following are 20 T cell receptor beta chains from one sample sequenced in a study of CD8+ T cells in alopecia areata. Sequencing relied on a cDNA template that was reverse transcribed from extracted RNA. Clones were sequenced by immunoSEQ multiplex PCR, and TCRdb holds only the in-frame ones, with some missing. The sample carries over 150,000 clones, roughly three fifths recorded once. The sequenced material came from CD8+ T cells sorted from blood. The receptors shown here come from a human donor in good health.

J is TRBJ2-1 and V is TRBV4-1; D not resolved. Germline lookup yields CDR1 MGHRA and CDR2 YSYEKL. This CDR3 spans 13 amino acids. With 3 bases removed from V and 2 bases from J, the gap between germline ends came to 5 bases. This CDR3 reads CASSQRPYNEQFF. The DNA of the CDR3 is TGCGCCAGCAGCCAGAGACCCTACAATGAGCAGTTCTTC.

This clone was observed a handful of times. The chain joins TRBV6-5 to TRBJ1-1, with a tentative D call TRBD1 (6 bases). Germline V gives CDR1 MNHEY, CDR2 SVGAGI. CDR3 length equals 13 residues. V lost 6 bases and J 6 bases, leaving 14 bases between the germline ends. The CDR3 protein is CASSVPSGAEAFF. Here the CDR3 DNA reads TGTGCCAGCAGCGTCCCCTCAGGGGCTGAAGCTTTCTTT.

This chain links TRBV9 with TRBJ2-3; the match to TRBD2 covers 10 bases. The CDR3 contains 16 residues. In germline, CDR1 is SGDLS, CDR2 YYNGEE. The V and J ends lost 0 bases and 4 bases, in that order; junction bases with no gene match: 5. The CDR3 nucleotides read TGTGCCAGCAGCGTAGGGTCAAGCGGGGGGGCAGATACGCAGTATTTT. It encodes CASSVGSSGGADTQYF.

CDR3 sequence (DNA): TGTGCCAGCAGTCCCACAGGAGCCTATGGCTACACCTTC. Its translation is CASSPTGAYGYTF. The chain recombines TRBV6-5 with TRBJ1-2; TRBD1 is a possible D gene (5 bases). Germline V gene data show CDR1 as MNHEY and CDR2 as SVGAGI. V was pared by 5 bases and J by 4 bases, with 11 bases between. This CDR3 comprises 13 residues.

The V and J genes are TRBV7-9 and TRBJ2-3; 9 nucleotides align to TRBD1. The CDR3 totals 15 residues. J lost 1 base, V lost 5 bases, and 4 bases had no gene match. CDR1 is SEHNR and CDR2 is FQNEAQ in the germline V gene (reference sequence). The CDR3 region is CASSPRTGGTDTQYF. CDR3 nucleotide sequence: TGTGCCAGCAGCCCCAGGACAGGGGGCACAGATACGCAGTATTTT.

This clone showed up just a few times. The V call is TRBV5-4, the J call TRBJ1-2; 7 bases agree with TRBD1. Looked up from germline, CDR1 is SGHNT and CDR2 is YYREEE (reference sequence). This CDR3 has 14 residues. Trimming removed 3 bases from V and 2 bases from J; junction bases left unmatched: 4. The CDR3 loop reads CASSWDRTNYGYTF. The DNA of the CDR3 is TGTGCCAGCAGCTGGGACAGAACCAACTATGGCTACACCTTC. Using reference TRBV5-4 and TRBJ1-2 for the parts outside the CDR3, the full variable domain is ETGVTQSPTHLIKTRGQQVTLRCSSQSGHNTVSWYQQALGQGPQFIFQYYREEENGRGNFPPRFSGLQFPNYSSELNVNALELDDSALYLCASSWDRTNYGYTFGSGTRLTVV.

This clone was detected a few times. The chain is built from TRBV6-5 and TRBJ2-1; 7 bases are a match to TRBD2. This CDR3 comprises 15 residues. The trim removed 1 base at V and 6 bases at J, leaving 6 bases unmatched. CDR1 and CDR2 from the germline V gene are MNHEY and SVGAGI. The CDR3 loop reads CASSYWGGTTNEQFF. Here the CDR3 DNA reads TGTGCCAGCAGTTACTGGGGGGGGACCACCAATGAGCAGTTCTTC.

This clone has only a few counts. The chain uses TRBV4-1 and TRBJ2-5, with TRBD2 identical over 10 bases. The CDR3 is 16 amino acids. Trimming at V came to 3 bases and at J to 2 bases, leaving 6 bases not matched to a gene. The V gene's germline CDR1 is MGHRA and CDR2 YSYEKL. The CDR3 nucleotides are TGCGCCAGCAGCCACCCCCGAGCGGGGGGGCAAGAGACCCAGTACTTC. Amino acid sequence: CASSHPRAGGQETQYF.

The table lists this clone with many counts. This chain uses TRBV11-2 with TRBJ2-7; 7 nucleotides agree with TRBD2. The germline V gene has CDR1 SGHAT and CDR2 FQNNGV. This CDR3 region has 17 residues. V was clipped by 1 base and J by 0 bases; unmatched bases: 9. The CDR3 coding sequence is TGTGCCAGCAGCTTAGGTTCGGGGGGTCCTAGCTCCTACGAGCAGTACTTC. Encoded protein: CASSLGSGGPSSYEQYF.

This clone appeared a few times. The CDR3 protein is CASSPDSGGQYEQYF. As DNA, the CDR3 is TGTGCCAGCAGCCCCGATAGCGGGGGGCAATACGAGCAGTACTTC. J is TRBJ2-7 and V is TRBV7-9; TRBD2 agrees at 10 bases. CDR3 length equals 15 residues. The junction had 8 bases not matched to a gene; V was cut back by 5 bases and J by 4 bases. Germline CDR1 is SEHNR and CDR2 is FQNEAQ (reference sequence).

The V call is TRBV19, the J call TRBJ2-3; tentative D call: TRBD1 (6 bases). V was cut by 0 bases and J by 8 bases, with 21 bases left in between. CDR1 and CDR2 (germline): LNHDA, SQIVND (reference sequence). CDR3 length equals 17 residues. CDR3 amino acids: CASSIDPSGDLEGTQYF. The CDR3, as DNA: TGTGCCAGTAGTATAGACCCCTCAGGGGACCTTGAGGGTACGCAGTATTTT.

The chain is built from TRBV7-9 and TRBJ2-3, with TRBD2 matching over 9 bases. CDR3 length equals 15 residues. Per germline, CDR1 SEHNR and CDR2 FQNEAQ (reference sequence). J gave up 0 bases and V 5 bases, and 3 bases lay outside the gene matches. The CDR3 reads CASSPLAGSTDTQYF. The CDR3 DNA reads as TGTGCCAGCAGCCCGCTAGCGGGGAGCACAGATACGCAGTATTTT.

The gene calls are TRBV29-1 and TRBJ2-6, with TRBD1 as a possible D gene (6 bases). Germline V gene data show CDR1 as SQVTM and CDR2 as ANQGSEA. Deletions cut 1 base from V and 0 bases from J, with 7 bases between. The CDR3 spans 15 residues. DNA of the CDR3: TGCAGCGTTGAAGGGACAGCCTCTGGGGCCAACGTCCTGACTTTC. Protein: CSVEGTASGANVLTF. Supplemented by reference TRBV29-1 and TRBJ2-6, the full variable domain reads SAVISQKPSRDICQRGTSLTIQCQVDSQVTMMFWYRQQPGQSLTLIATANQGSEATYESGFVIDKFPISRPNLTFSTLTVSNMSPEDSSIYLCSVEGTASGANVLTFGAGSRLTVL.

The rearrangement uses TRBV7-6 and TRBJ2-5; D may be TRBD1 or TRBD2 (5 bases each). The V end was cut by 5 bases, the J end by 5 bases, with 15 bases between. The germline V gene encodes CDR1 SGHVS and CDR2 FNYEAQ. The CDR3 extends over 14 amino acids. This CDR3 reads CASSVEGSWETQYF. For the CDR3, the DNA is TGTGCCAGCAGCGTAGAGGGGTCGTGGGAGACCCAGTACTTC.

The chain combines TRBV4-1 with TRBJ1-5; TRBD1 matches 9 bases. Germline loops: CDR1 MGHRA, CDR2 YSYEKL. The CDR3 is made up of 13 amino acids. V shed 4 bases, J shed 11 bases, and the junction held 6 bases outside the gene matches. Here the CDR3 reads CASSLPGQGSQHF. In DNA, the CDR3 is TGCGCCAGCAGCCTACCGGGACAGGGTTCCCAGCATTTT.

Many counts were recorded for this clone. The chain employs TRBV2 and TRBJ2-7, with a weak D call TRBD2 (6 bases). Germline CDR1 SNHLY, CDR2 FYNNEI. Trimming took 0 bases from V and 1 from J, leaving 7 bases between them. This CDR3 has 14 amino acids. CDR3 sequence: CASSEAGRSYEQYF. The DNA for the CDR3 is TGTGCCAGCAGTGAAGCGGGGAGGTCCTACGAGCAGTACTTC.

This clone was counted only a few times. The J gene is TRBJ1-1, the V gene TRBV19; unclear D gene. The CDR3 loop spans 14 amino acids. Germline V CDR1 and CDR2: LNHDA, SQIVND (reference sequence). Between the trimmed V and J ends, which lost 3 bases and 3 bases, there was a span of 11 bases. In nucleotides, the CDR3 is TGTGCCAGTAGTATCCTGGACGAATACACTGAAGCTTTCTTT. Amino acids: CASSILDEYTEAFF. Looking up the rest from reference TRBV19 and TRBJ1-1 gives the full variable domain: DGGITQSPKYLFRKEGQNVTLSCEQNLNHDAMYWYRQDPGQGLRLIYYSQIVNDFQKGDIAEGYSVSREKKESFPLTVTSAQKNPTAFYLCASSILDEYTEAFFGQGTRLTVV.

The V call is TRBV4-1, the J call TRBJ2-2, with 7 bases matching TRBD2. Per the germline V gene, CDR1 is MGHRA and CDR2 is YSYEKL. Germline trimming cut 3 bases from V and 1 base from J; bases unmatched to any gene: 2. CDR3 size: 15 residues. The CDR3 DNA reads as TGCGCCAGCAGCCACGGCGGGGGGAACACCGGGGAGCTGTTTTTT. Protein product: CASSHGGGNTGELFF.

The CDR3 region is CASSSTRVETQYF. In DNA form, the CDR3 reads TGTGCCAGCAGCTCCACAAGGGTAGAGACCCAGTACTTC. The J gene is TRBJ2-5, the V gene TRBV7-9, with unresolved D. Trimming took off 4 bases at V and 4 bases at J, with 10 bases between the two ends. Germline CDR1 SEHNR, CDR2 FQNEAQ (reference sequence). This CDR3 region has 13 residues.

The chain combines TRBV10-3 with TRBJ2-7; tentative D call: TRBD2 (6 bases). The V gene lost 5 bases and the J gene lost 0 bases, with 17 bases spanning the gap. CDR1 and CDR2 (germline): ENHRY, SYGVKD. The CDR3 totals 16 residues. The CDR3 sequence: CAISREGLGSSYEQYF. For the CDR3, the DNA is TGTGCCATCAGTCGCGAGGGACTCGGTAGCTCCTACGAGCAGTACTTC.